The rows below give T cell receptor beta chains drawn from one sample of a study of early T cells in non-severe SARS-CoV-2 infection. TCRdb re-analysed the 5' RACE reads in MiXCR, keeping a single row per CDR3 protein. Altogether around 67,000 distinct CDR3 sequences are present, 9.5% to 13% being singletons, with the ten largest covering 3.5% to 4%. Material: whole blood. These receptors were taken from an adult who was a healthcare worker with PCR-confirmed SARS-CoV-2 infection or an uninfected control (not recorded which). Each CDR3 is given with its conserved first and last residue. D genes are given only for firm matches. Clone size appears in some rows only: once, few, many, or a class for an expanded clone.

d_call	j_call	v_call	clone_size	cdr3_nt	cdr3_aa
.	TRBJ2-2	TRBV6-1	many	TGTGCCAGCAGACGGAATACACCCACCGGGGAGCTGTTTTTT	CASRRNTPTGELFF
TRBD2	TRBJ2-1	TRBV14	many	TGTGCCAGCAGCCAAGAAGGCGGGAGATATGACAATGAGCAGTTCTTC	CASSQEGGRYDNEQFF
.	TRBJ2-7	TRBV6-1	once	TGTGCCAGCAGTGAAGTAGGTCCCTACGAGCAGTACTTC	CASSEVGPYEQYF
TRBD1	TRBJ2-2	TRBV11-2	many	TGTGCCAGCAGCTTACACGGGACAGGGAACACCGGGGAGCTGTTTTTT	CASSLHGTGNTGELFF
TRBD1	TRBJ2-7	TRBV6-5	.	TGTGCCAGCAGTTACTCGAGTCAACAGGGGACCGAGCAGTACTTC	CASSYSSQQGTEQYF
.	TRBJ1-2	TRBV3-1	few	TGTGCCAGCAGCCAATCTCCTGTTGGCTATGGCTACACCTTC	CASSQSPVGYGYTF
TRBD2	TRBJ2-3	TRBV7-9	many	TGTGCCAGCAGCTTGACTAGCGGGAGGGCCGAAGATACGCAGTATTTT	CASSLTSGRAEDTQYF
.	TRBJ2-5	TRBV29-1	many	TGCAGCGTTGGAAAACAGGGGGCGGGAGGAGAGACCCAGTACTTC	CSVGKQGAGGETQYF
.	TRBJ2-7	TRBV29-1	many	TGCAGCGTTTGGGGGGCCTACGAGCAGTACTTC	CSVWGAYEQYF
TRBD1	TRBJ2-4	TRBV12-3/TRBV12-4	many	TGTGCCAGCAGTAGGGACAGGGGGACTTCCAAAAACATTCAGTACTTC	CASSRDRGTSKNIQYF
TRBD1	TRBJ2-5	TRBV10-3	few	TGTGCCATCAGGGGACAGAATGGAGAGACCCAGTACTTC	CAIRGQNGETQYF
TRBD2	TRBJ2-3	TRBV7-9	many	TGTGCCAGCAGCTTGGGCGGGGGAGCCACAGATACGCAGTATTTT	CASSLGGGATDTQYF
TRBD1	TRBJ2-3	TRBV29-1	.	TGCAGCGTTAACTTGGGACAGGGAAGCACAGATACGCAGTATTTT	CSVNLGQGSTDTQYF
.	TRBJ2-5	TRBV4-1	many	TGCGCCAGCAGCCTTAGCATCCCGGGGCCTTCTTCACGTGAGACCCAGTACTTC	CASSLSIPGPSSRETQYF
.	TRBJ2-7	TRBV19	few	TGTGCCAGTAGTATAGCCGGGGGCGCCCCCTACGAGCAGTACTTC	CASSIAGGAPYEQYF
.	TRBJ1-5	TRBV6-1	.	TGTGCCAGCAGTGCCGGTCATAATCAGCCCCAGCATTTT	CASSAGHNQPQHF
.	TRBJ2-7	TRBV21-1	few	TGTGCCAGCCCAAAGGGTCCGGTCTCCTACGAGCAGTACTTC	CASPKGPVSYEQYF
.	TRBJ2-1	TRBV19	many	TGTGCCAGTAGTATGACAGGAAGCCTCTCCTACAATGAGCAGTTCTTC	CASSMTGSLSYNEQFF
.	TRBJ2-5	TRBV12-3/TRBV12-4	.	TGTGCCAGCAGGCCCGGGACAATCCAAGAGACCCAGTACTTC	CASRPGTIQETQYF
.	TRBJ2-1	TRBV11-2	many	TGTGCCAGCAGCTTAGCCAGGGAATACAATGAGCAGTTCTTC	CASSLAREYNEQFF
.	TRBJ2-1	TRBV7-2	many	TGTGCCAGCAGCTTAGCGCTACGGACCAATGAGCAGTTCTTC	CASSLALRTNEQFF
.	TRBJ2-3	TRBV27	many	TGTGCCAGCAGTGCCCGGGGGCACACAGATACGCAGTATTTT	CASSARGHTDTQYF
.	TRBJ2-7	TRBV6-5	few	TGTGCCAGCAGTTACTCCCGAGAGAGGGCCGAGCAGTACTTC	CASSYSRERAEQYF
TRBD2	TRBJ2-3	TRBV7-6	many	TGTGCCAGCACCCCTCTCCGGGGGGTCGGCGGCACAGATACGCAGTATTTT	CASTPLRGVGGTDTQYF
TRBD2	TRBJ2-5	TRBV4-2	.	TGTGCCAGCAGCCAAGGGTCTAGCGGGACCCAAGAGACCCAGTACTTC	CASSQGSSGTQETQYF